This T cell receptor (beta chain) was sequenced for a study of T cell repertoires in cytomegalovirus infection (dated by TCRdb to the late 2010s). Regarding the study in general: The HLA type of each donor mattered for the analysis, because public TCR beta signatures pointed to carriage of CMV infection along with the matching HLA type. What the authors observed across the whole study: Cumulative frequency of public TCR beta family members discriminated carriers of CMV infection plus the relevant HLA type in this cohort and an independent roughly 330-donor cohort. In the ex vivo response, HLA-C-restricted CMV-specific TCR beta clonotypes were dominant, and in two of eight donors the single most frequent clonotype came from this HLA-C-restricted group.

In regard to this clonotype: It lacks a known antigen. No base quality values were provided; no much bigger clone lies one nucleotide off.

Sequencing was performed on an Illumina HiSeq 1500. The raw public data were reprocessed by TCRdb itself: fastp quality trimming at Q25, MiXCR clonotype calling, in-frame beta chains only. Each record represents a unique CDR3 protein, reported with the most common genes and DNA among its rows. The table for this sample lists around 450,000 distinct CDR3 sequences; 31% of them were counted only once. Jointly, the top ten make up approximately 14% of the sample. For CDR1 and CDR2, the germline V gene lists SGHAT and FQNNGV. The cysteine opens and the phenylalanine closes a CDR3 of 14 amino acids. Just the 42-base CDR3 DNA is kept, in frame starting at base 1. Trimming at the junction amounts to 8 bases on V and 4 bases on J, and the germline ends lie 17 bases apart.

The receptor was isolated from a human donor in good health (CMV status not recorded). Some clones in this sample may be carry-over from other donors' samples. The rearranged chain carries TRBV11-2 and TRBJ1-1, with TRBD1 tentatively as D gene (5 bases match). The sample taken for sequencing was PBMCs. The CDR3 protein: CASLLGDRGTEAFF. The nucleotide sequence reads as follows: TGTGCCAGCCTCTTAGGGGACCGGGGCACTGAAGCTTTCTTT.